The T cell receptor beta chain under discussion was sequenced for a study of PD-1 blockade in classical Hodgkin lymphoma (dated by TCRdb to the early 2020s). Broadly, across the study: Nivolumab dosing was 3 mg/kg intravenously every 2 weeks, continuing until either disease progression or unacceptable toxicity. The study used CyTOF and TCR beta sequencing to define a peripheral blood immune signature of response to PD-1 blockade in classical Hodgkin lymphoma.

The cysteine opens and the phenylalanine closes a CDR3 of 15 amino acids. The DNA shown is the 45-base CDR3, in frame from base 1. Taken from the germline V gene, the CDR1 and CDR2 loops are SGDLS and YYNGEE. V loses 2 bases of germline sequence and J loses 3 bases, and the interval between the two ends is 12 bases. In light of the paper, this sample's time point label describes: cycle 1 day 1 (C1D1), immediately before nivolumab initiation. Every trial patient had relapsed following autologous stem cell transplantation, and prior brentuximab vedotin exposure was what differed among cohorts A, B and C. A total of under 70 patients with relapsed/refractory classical Hodgkin lymphoma made up the trial cohort, and each patient's best overall response was complete response, partial response or progressive disease. Single-agent nivolumab was administered to trial patients in the multi-cohort phase II CheckMate 205 trial. Best overall response was determined by an independent review committee according to the 2007 International Working Group response criteria. Trial PBMCs were obtained immediately prior to nivolumab initiation (C1D1) and on therapy at cycle 2 day 1 and cycle 4 day 1. Peripheral blood was collected in 8 mL Vacutainer Cell Preparation Tubes, from which PBMCs were isolated by centrifugation and then cryopreserved.

The Qiagen DNeasy kit was used to extract genomic DNA both from unsorted PBMCs and from the negatively selected CD4+ and CD8+ fractions. Using primers that anneal to V and J segments, immunoSEQ multiplex PCR amplified the TCR beta CDR3 regions. A synthetic immune receptor repertoire was used to minimize amplification bias, and remaining bias was computationally removed after sequencing. The authors' analysis ran thus. Custom Python scripts were used to quantify repertoire diversity as the Shannon entropy index. Unsorted, CD4+ and CD8+ repertoires were analyzed separately, except for combined analyses in which CD4+ and CD8+ sequences were merged in silico. Clonal expansion was defined as a frequency increase of at least 2-fold after treatment compared with C1D1, and clones undetected at baseline were assigned a pseudocount of 0.5. Clones with 0 or 1 copy at C1D1 were defined as singleton clones, while clones with 2 or more copies were defined as non-singleton clones. By matching protein sequences in sorted samples from the same patient, clones expanded in unsorted samples were annotated as CD4+, CD8+ or unknown. Wilcoxon tests on paired samples were used to test diversity changes from C1D1 to C4D1. The table was pulled from immuneACCESS by TCRdb, which kept in-frame rearrangements only. Such tables lose some clones; where checked, under half of the loss comes from unresolved V genes, and the rest has no known cause. V and J calls and clone size are copied from that table; D and trimming were computed from the DNA. This sample holds 30,000 or so clones; roughly four fifths were observed only once. The top ten constitute approximately 29% of the sample.

General conclusions and limits of the study: Baseline diversity similar to that of newly diagnosed patients was observed in trial patients achieving complete response, whereas significantly lower diversity was observed in partial responders and progressors. Lower diversity was seen in patients whose nivolumab began less than 1 year after ASCT, and these patients were left out of later analyses so that immune reconstitution would not confound the results. By C4D1, a significant rise was seen in CD4+ TCR diversity but not in CD8+ TCR diversity (p=0.0027 vs p=0.16), and the rise was most apparent among complete responders (p=0.02). Baseline TCR diversity was reported to be lower in newly diagnosed patients than in healthy donors and to be lower still in relapsed/refractory patients. The study was restricted to a single clinical trial cohort, and the causes of repertoire differences, possibly disease activity or prior therapy, were left undefined.

Remarks on this clone: Its antigen remains undetermined. Within one base of it there is no much larger clone, and no base qualities were kept.

The receptor comes from a human donor with classical Hodgkin lymphoma. The rearrangement combines TRBV9 with TRBJ2-1; matching of 5 bases hints at TRBD2 as the D gene. The source was peripheral blood mononuclear cells (PBMCs), collected at baseline. The CDR3 is CASSVFGLNYNEQFF. The DNA is as follows: TGTGCCAGCAGCGTCTTTGGACTCAACTACAATGAGCAGTTCTTC.